Detailed here is one TCR beta chain. What antigen it recognizes has not been identified. The sample holds no much larger clone one base away, and base qualities are not on file. The record originates from a study of blood T cell repertoires in COVID-19 (dated by TCRdb to 2018 to 2021). In the study overall: Samples covering the acute and convalescent phases of COVID-19 were provided by collaborators in the United States, Italy and Spain. The samples were drawn from the first 160 participants of the ongoing ImmuneRACE study and from 950 to 1,500 subjects provided by 6 global collaborators. The prospective study material was composed of cDNA or gDNA derived from T cells, B-cell-depleted T cells, or PBMCs. Sample metadata almost always included a de-identified subject ID, COVID-19 status, age in years and sex. The repertoires were released in a freely available public database intended as a resource for research on the immune response to SARS-CoV-2. Deeply sampled blood TCRbeta repertoires from subjects exposed to, actively infected with, or recovered from COVID-19 were included in the dataset. Where HLA class I and class II types were available, the types were taken from metadata supplied by the sample provider, not from assay-based typing. What the authors observed across the whole study: Clinical and demographic metadata were provided uncurated, with the amount varying by source and participant.

The immunoSEQ Assay, a bias-controlled multiplex PCR, was used to amplify TCRbeta CDR3 regions from genomic DNA. Under the source paper's analysis protocol: The number of nucleated cells in each sample was estimated by amplification of reference gene primers within the assay. To quantify the absolute abundance of each unique TCRbeta CDR3 rearrangement, sequence reads were collapsed and filtered. For each sample, productive Simpson clonality was calculated by taking the square root of Simpson's diversity index across productive rearrangements. TCRdb limited this immuneACCESS table to in-frame rearrangements with V and J called. A share of clones is missing; checked studies link under half to unresolved V genes, and the rest is unexplained. V and J calls and clone size are as listed in that table; D and trimming were resolved from the DNA. The sample table lists 70,000 to 95,000 clones, roughly four fifths of them with a count of one. The ten largest clones add up to 13% of the sample.

The CDR3 measures 15 amino acids from cysteine to phenylalanine. This entry keeps only the CDR3 DNA: 45 bases, framed from base 1. Looking up the germline V gene yields CDR1 SGHDN and CDR2 FVKESK. V is cut back by 4 bases and J by 5 bases, with 5 bases in the junction unmatched. Whole blood was collected in K2EDTA tubes by collaborating institutions according to the institutions' own protocols. For TCRbeta analysis, collaborators shipped samples in one of three forms: frozen whole blood, isolated PBMCs, or DNA extracted from either of those sample types. The source material was peripheral blood. The rearranged chain carries TRBV14 and TRBJ2-1; a stretch of 10 junction bases matches TRBD2. The sequence was obtained from a human donor in a cohort sampled during active COVID-19. The base sequence is TGTGCCAGCAGCCGTACTAGCGGGGCCAACAATGAGCAGTTCTTC. Translated, it reads CASSRTSGANNEQFF.